These T cell receptor beta chains were read from a single sample in a study of breast tumors, draining lymph nodes, adjacent tissues. Each CDR3 protein gets one entry after TCRdb re-called the multiplex PCR reads with MiXCR. This table has around 150,000 distinct CDR3 sequences, about 30% appearing once. Sequenced: axillary lymph node tissue. The receptor set was obtained from a female donor with breast cancer. Some clones in this sample may be carry-over from other donors' samples. Both conserved end residues are part of each CDR3. A D gene is named only where the DNA matches it firmly. Only some rows state a clone size, as once, few, many or a class for expanded clones.

j_call | d_call | clone_size | v_call | cdr3_nt | cdr3_aa
TRBJ2-1 | - | many | TRBV7-3 | TGTGCCAGCAGCTTAATGCGGCAGGGTAGGAATGAGCAGTTCTTC | CASSLMRQGRNEQFF
TRBJ2-3 | TRBD2 | many | TRBV24-1 | TGTGCCACCAGTGATCCGTCCGGGGGGGGTGACACAGATACGCAGTATTTT | CATSDPSGGGDTDTQYF
TRBJ1-3 | - | - | TRBV15 | TGTGCCACAGCCCCGGGAAGCTCTGGAAACACCATATATTTT | CATAPGSSGNTIYF
TRBJ1-1 | - | - | TRBV2 | TGTGCCAGCAGTATAGACAGGATGAACACTGAAGCTTTCTTT | CASSIDRMNTEAFF
TRBJ2-2 | - | - | TRBV29-1 | TGCAGCGCTTACGGGAAGAACACCGGGGAGCTGTTTTTT | CSAYGKNTGELFF
TRBJ2-2 | - | many | TRBV12-3/TRBV12-4 | TGTGCCAGCATCCAAGGGGGGCGCCGGGAGCTGTTTTTT | CASIQGGRRELFF
TRBJ2-1 | TRBD2 | many | TRBV7-9 | TGTGCCAGCAGCGTACTAGCGGGGGGTTGGAATGAGCAGTTCTTC | CASSVLAGGWNEQFF
TRBJ1-5 | - | many | TRBV7-3 | TGTGCCAGCAGCTACGGGGGGGAGGGGCAGCCCCAGCATTTT | CASSYGGEGQPQHF
TRBJ2-4 | - | many | TRBV20-1 | TGCAGTTCGGTTGAACCGAGAGCCAAAAACATTCAGTACTTC | CSSVEPRAKNIQYF
TRBJ1-5 | TRBD1 | many | TRBV24-1 | TGTGCCACCAGTGCCGGACAGGGTAGACAGCCCCAGCATTTT | CATSAGQGRQPQHF
TRBJ1-4 | - | many | TRBV7-9 | TGTGCCAGCAGCTGGGGTTGGGATTTTGACACTAATGAAAAACTGTTTTTT | CASSWGWDFDTNEKLFF
TRBJ1-1 | - | many | TRBV7-2 | TGTGCCAGCAGCTCCGGACGGGCAAACACTGAAGCTTTCTTT | CASSSGRANTEAFF
TRBJ2-5 | TRBD2 | many | TRBV6-6 | TGTGCCAGCAGTTACTCAGGGACTAGCTCTGAGACCCAGTACTTC | CASSYSGTSSETQYF
TRBJ1-6 | TRBD1 | few | TRBV6-2/TRBV6-3 | TGTGCCAGCAAACCGCTCCGGGACAGGAGCTCCTATAATTCACCCCTCCACTTT | CASKPLRDRSSYNSPLHF
TRBJ2-6 | - | - | TRBV5-1 | TGCGCCAGCAGCTTGGGACAGACTTACTCCGGGGCCAACGTCCTGACTTTC | CASSLGQTYSGANVLTF
TRBJ1-5 | - | - | TRBV9 | TGTGCCAGCAGCCCGGACAGATGCAATCAGCCCCAGCATTTT | CASSPDRCNQPQHF
TRBJ1-1 | TRBD1 | many | TRBV7-9 | TGTGCCAGCAGCTGGGACAGGAACACTGAAGCTTTCTTT | CASSWDRNTEAFF
TRBJ2-5 | - | many | TRBV12-3/TRBV12-4 | TGTGCCAGCAGTCCCTACGCGGGGATTGAGGGAGAGACCCAGTACTTC | CASSPYAGIEGETQYF
TRBJ2-3 | TRBD1 | many | TRBV5-1 | TGCGCCAGCAGCTGGGGACAGGTACTTGATACGCAGTATTTT | CASSWGQVLDTQYF
TRBJ2-7 | TRBD2 | - | TRBV29-1 | TGTGCCTGGAGTTATATGCGGGAGACCTCCTACGAGCAGTACTTC | CAWSYMRETSYEQYF
TRBJ2-6 | - | - | TRBV15 | TGTGCCACCAGCAGAGACATCTCTGGGGCCAACGTCCTGACTTTC | CATSRDISGANVLTF
TRBJ1-6 | - | many | TRBV9 | TGTGCCAGCAGCGTAGATATGGATCTGAATAATTCACCCCTCCACTTT | CASSVDMDLNNSPLHF
TRBJ1-2 | TRBD1 | - | TRBV19 | TGTGCCAGCAATGGGCAGGGGGACTATGGCTACACCTTC | CASNGQGDYGYTF
TRBJ2-3 | - | - | TRBV4-1 | TGCGCCAGCAGCCATTGGGGACGAACCTCTGGCGCAGATACGCAGTATTTT | CASSHWGRTSGADTQYF
TRBJ2-5 | TRBD1 | - | TRBV13 | TGTGCCAGCAGCTCCCCAGGGGGCAGACAAGAGACCCAGTACTTC | CASSSPGGRQETQYF
TRBJ2-7 | - | few | TRBV9 | TGTGCCAGCAGCGTAGCCGGGTTAGCCTACGAGCAGTACTTC | CASSVAGLAYEQYF
TRBJ2-1 | TRBD2 | once | TRBV7-9 | TGTGCCAGCAGCTTAGCGCTGCGGCTAGCGGGAGAGGATGAGCAGTTCTTC | CASSLALRLAGEDEQFF
TRBJ1-1 | TRBD1 | few | TRBV6-1 | TGTGCCAGCAGGGCCCAGAGACAGGGAGGGGAAGCTTTCTTT | CASRAQRQGGEAFF
TRBJ1-5 | - | - | TRBV27 | TGTGCCAGCAGTTTGGGGGGTGATCAGCCCCAGCATTTT | CASSLGGDQPQHF
TRBJ1-1 | - | few | TRBV5-1 | TGCGCCAGCAGCTTGGTGGTGGGGCGGGACACTGAAGCTTTCTTT | CASSLVVGRDTEAFF
TRBJ1-5 | - | many | TRBV29-1 | TGCAGCGTTGTGGCGGGAGGGGGCAATCAGCCCCAGCATTTT | CSVVAGGGNQPQHF
TRBJ1-2 | TRBD1 | few | TRBV28 | TGTGCCAGCAGTTTATCAATATCGGGACAGCTTAACTATGGCTACACCTTC | CASSLSISGQLNYGYTF
TRBJ2-5 | TRBD2 | many | TRBV6-2/TRBV6-3 | TGTGCCAGCAACCTCGGACTAGCGGGTTGGGGAGAGACCCAGTACTTC | CASNLGLAGWGETQYF
TRBJ2-5 | TRBD2 | - | TRBV7-9 | TGTGCCAGCAGCCAATCCGGGACTAGCGGGGCGAGGGAGACCCAGTACTTC | CASSQSGTSGARETQYF
TRBJ1-1 | TRBD1 | - | TRBV5-1 | TGCGCCAGCAGCGTAATGCCCGGGACAGCAAACACTGAAGCTTTCTTT | CASSVMPGTANTEAFF
TRBJ2-4 | TRBD2 | - | TRBV20-1 | TGCAGTGCTAGAGATCCAGGGCTAGCGGGGGGGCTAAGCATTCAGTACTTC | CSARDPGLAGGLSIQYF
TRBJ2-5 | - | many | TRBV7-2 | TGTGCCAGCAGCTTAGTCCCCACCTTCCAAGAGACCCAGTACTTC | CASSLVPTFQETQYF
TRBJ2-5 | TRBD1 | many | TRBV5-8 | TGTGCCAGCAGCTCTGGATTGGGACAGGGAGGTCAAGAGACCCAGTACTTC | CASSSGLGQGGQETQYF
TRBJ2-7 | TRBD2 | many | TRBV9 | TGTGCCAGCAGCGTAGGCGGGGGTAATCCCTACGAGCAGTACTTC | CASSVGGGNPYEQYF
TRBJ1-1 | - | - | TRBV5-1 | TGCGCCAGCAGCTTGGTGTTCGACGGGACTGAAGCTTTCTTT | CASSLVFDGTEAFF
TRBJ2-7 | - | many | TRBV11-2 | TGTGCCAGCAGCTTGGACAATTCCTACGAGCAGTACTTC | CASSLDNSYEQYF
TRBJ2-5 | TRBD2 | - | TRBV7-9 | TGTGCCAGCAGCTCGCGGGGGGGCGGGTACCAAGAGACCCAGTACTTC | CASSSRGGGYQETQYF
TRBJ1-2 | - | - | TRBV12-3/TRBV12-4 | TGTGCCAGCAGCAATCAGGGAGGCTATGGCTACACCTTC | CASSNQGGYGYTF
TRBJ2-7 | - | - | TRBV3-1 | TGTGCCAGCAGCCAAGCGGGGCACGAGCAGTACTTC | CASSQAGHEQYF
TRBJ2-2 | - | - | TRBV7-2 | TGTGCCAGCAGCCTCGGGGCCGGGGAGCTGTTTTTT | CASSLGAGELFF
TRBJ2-5 | TRBD1 | many | TRBV9 | TGTGCCAGCAGCACCCTGGGACAGGGTCAAGAGACCCAGTACTTC | CASSTLGQGQETQYF
TRBJ2-3 | - | many | TRBV6-2/TRBV6-3 | TGTGCCAGCAGGGGGTGGACAGATACGCAGTATTTT | CASRGWTDTQYF
TRBJ2-3 | - | many | TRBV10-3 | TGTGCCATCAGTGCGGGAATCACAGATACGCAGTATTTT | CAISAGITDTQYF
TRBJ1-6 | TRBD1 | many | TRBV12-3/TRBV12-4 | TGTGCCAGCAGTAGACAGGGGAGGTCTAATTCACCCCTCCACTTT | CASSRQGRSNSPLHF
TRBJ2-1 | TRBD2 | many | TRBV18 | TGTGCCAGCTCACCACAGGAAGGACTAGCGGGGGTACATGAGCAGTTCTTC | CASSPQEGLAGVHEQFF
TRBJ1-2 | - | many | TRBV9 | TGTGCCAGCAGTAGGACAGACTATGGCTACACCTTC | CASSRTDYGYTF
TRBJ2-3 | - | - | TRBV10-3 | TGTGCCATCAGGGCTACAGGCCTTGGAAATGAGCAGTATTTT | CAIRATGLGNEQYF
TRBJ2-1 | - | many | TRBV28 | TGTGCCAGCAGTTTAGCACAATACAATGAGCAGTTCTTC | CASSLAQYNEQFF
TRBJ2-1 | TRBD2 | many | TRBV19 | TGTGCCAGTAGTATCGGGGGGGCCCACAATGAGCAGTTCTTC | CASSIGGAHNEQFF
TRBJ2-3 | - | many | TRBV20-1 | TGCAGTGCAAGGGGGGCCGGGATAGATACGCAGTATTTT | CSARGAGIDTQYF
TRBJ1-5 | TRBD1 | few | TRBV6-5 | TGTGCCAGCATGGAGCTTGGGAGGCAGGGGGGGGGTCAGCCCCAGCATTTT | CASMELGRQGGGQPQHF
TRBJ2-1 | TRBD1 | many | TRBV5-1 | TGCGCCAGCAGCTTGGGGACAGGGAATTACAATGAGCAGTTCTTC | CASSLGTGNYNEQFF
TRBJ1-2 | - | - | TRBV7-9 | TGTGCCAGCAGCTTACAGGGGAGCGATGGCTACACCTTC | CASSLQGSDGYTF
TRBJ1-5 | - | many | TRBV7-9 | TGTGCCAGCAGCTTGGGGCTCGGTCAGCCCCAGCATTTT | CASSLGLGQPQHF
TRBJ1-2 | - | many | TRBV7-2 | TGTGCCAGCAGCTTAGGTGGGGGGACCCTCCCGAGCTACACCTTC | CASSLGGGTLPSYTF